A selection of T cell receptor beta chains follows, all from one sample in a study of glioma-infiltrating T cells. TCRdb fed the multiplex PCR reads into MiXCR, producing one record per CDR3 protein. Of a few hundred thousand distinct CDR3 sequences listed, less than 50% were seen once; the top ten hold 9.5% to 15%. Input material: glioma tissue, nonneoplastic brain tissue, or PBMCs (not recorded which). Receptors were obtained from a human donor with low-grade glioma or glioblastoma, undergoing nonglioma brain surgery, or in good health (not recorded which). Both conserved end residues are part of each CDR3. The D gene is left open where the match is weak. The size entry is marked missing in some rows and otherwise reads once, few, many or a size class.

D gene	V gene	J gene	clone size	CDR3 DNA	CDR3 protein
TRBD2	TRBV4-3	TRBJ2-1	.	TGCGCCAGCAGCCCGGGACTAGGTAACTACAATGGGCAGTTCTTC	CASSPGLGNYNGQFF
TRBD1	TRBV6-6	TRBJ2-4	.	TGTGCCAGCAGTTATAACAGGGGTCCTTTGGACATTCAGTACTTC	CASSYNRGPLDIQYF
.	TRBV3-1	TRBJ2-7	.	TGTGCCAGCAGCCAAGTGGGACTGCCCGACGAGCAGTACTTC	CASSQVGLPDEQYF
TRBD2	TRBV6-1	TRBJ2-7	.	TGTGCCAGCAGGCCCCTAGCGGGAGAGTACGAGCAGTACTTC	CASRPLAGEYEQYF
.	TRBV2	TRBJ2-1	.	TGTGCCAGCAGAGCCCTAGAGAGCTCCTACAATGAGCAGTTCTTC	CASRALESSYNEQFF
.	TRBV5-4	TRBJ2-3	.	TGTGCCAGCAGCTCCCGAGGGTCGCACACAGATACGCAGTATTTT	CASSSRGSHTDTQYF
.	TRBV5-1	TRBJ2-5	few	TGCGCCAGCAGCTTGGGGGGAATACCAGAGACCCAGTACTTC	CASSLGGIPETQYF
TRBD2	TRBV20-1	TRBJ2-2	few	TGCAGTGCTAGAGGGGGGGGGGCCGGGGAGCTGTTTTTT	CSARGGGAGELFF
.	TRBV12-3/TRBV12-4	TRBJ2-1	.	TGTGCCAGCAGTAGGGACGGATATACCTCCTACAATGAGCAGTTCTTC	CASSRDGYTSYNEQFF
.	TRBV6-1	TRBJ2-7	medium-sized	TGTGCCAGCAGCCCGGGGGCAGGACAGTACTTC	CASSPGAGQYF
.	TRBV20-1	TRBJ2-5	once	TGCAGTGCCAATACCCAAAACGAACCACAAGAGACCCAGTACTTC	CSANTQNEPQETQYF
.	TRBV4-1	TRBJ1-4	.	TGCGCCAGCAGCCACGATCCAGGGCGGATTAATGAAAAACTGTTTTTT	CASSHDPGRINEKLFF
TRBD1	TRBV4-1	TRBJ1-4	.	TGTGCCAGCAGCACCCGGACAGGAGGGGTATATGAAAAACTGTTTTTT	CASSTRTGGVYEKLFF
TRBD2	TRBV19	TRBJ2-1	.	TGTGCCAGTACAGGACTAGCGGGAGGGGGTAATGAGCAGTTCTTC	CASTGLAGGGNEQFF
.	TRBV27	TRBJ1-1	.	TGTGCCAGCAGTTTAAAGTCGGGCAGGGTACCCACTGAAGCTTCCTTT	CASSLKSGRVPTEASF
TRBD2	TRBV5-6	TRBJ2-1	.	TGTGCCAGCAGGACTCCGGAGACTAGCCATTCTCCCCAGTTCTTC	CASRTPETSHSPQFF
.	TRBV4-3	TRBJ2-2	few	TGCGCCAGCAGCCAAATTAGAGGCTCCGGGGAGCTGTTTTTT	CASSQIRGSGELFF
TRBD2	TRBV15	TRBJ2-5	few	TGTGCCACCAGCAGAGCGCCGGGACTAGCGGGAGGGGTCCAAGAGACCCAGTACTTC	CATSRAPGLAGGVQETQYF
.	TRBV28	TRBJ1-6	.	TGTGCCAGCAGTTTATTCGGTAGAGGGACGGGTTCACCCCTCCACTTT	CASSLFGRGTGSPLHF
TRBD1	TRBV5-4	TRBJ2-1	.	TGTGCCAGCAGAGCCGGACAGGTCTACAATGAGCAGTTCTTC	CASRAGQVYNEQFF
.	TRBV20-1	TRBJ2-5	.	TGCAGTCCTCCGCCAACCAAAGAGACCCAGTACTTC	CSPPPTKETQYF
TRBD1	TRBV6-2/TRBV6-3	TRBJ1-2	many	TGTGCCAGCAGCCTGGACAGGCACTATGGCTACACCTTC	CASSLDRHYGYTF
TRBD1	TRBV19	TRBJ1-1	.	TGTGCCAGTCGGTGGGACAGAAACACTGAAGCTTTCTTT	CASRWDRNTEAFF
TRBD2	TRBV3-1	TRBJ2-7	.	TGTGCCAGCAGCCAAGGGACTAGCGTATACGAGCAGTACTTC	CASSQGTSVYEQYF
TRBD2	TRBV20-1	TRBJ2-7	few	TGCAGTGCTAGAGATTTCGGCGGGAGGCACCCCTACGAGCAGTACTTC	CSARDFGGRHPYEQYF
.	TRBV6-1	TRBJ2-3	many	TGTGCCAGCACCCAGGGAGGAGATACGCAGTATTTT	CASTQGGDTQYF
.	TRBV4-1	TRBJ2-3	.	TGCGCCAGCAGCCAAGAATTCGGGGCACGGAGGGTCTATGATACGCAGTATTTT	CASSQEFGARRVYDTQYF
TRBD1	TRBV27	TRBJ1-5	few	TGTGCCAGCAGTTTATGGAAGGGACAGGGGTTTGGTAGCAATCAGCCCCAGCATTTT	CASSLWKGQGFGSNQPQHF
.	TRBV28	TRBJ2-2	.	TGTGCCAGCAGTTTCTTGCGGAGGGGTAGGAACACCGGGGAGCTGTTTTTT	CASSFLRRGRNTGELFF
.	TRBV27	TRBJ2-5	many	TGTGCCAGCAGTTTATATACAGATCAAGAGACCCAGTACTTC	CASSLYTDQETQYF
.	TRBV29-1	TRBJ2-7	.	TGCAGCGTTGAAGCGACAAATGGGGGCGAGCAGTACTTC	CSVEATNGGEQYF
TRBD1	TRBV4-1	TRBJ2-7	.	TGCGCCAGCAGCCGGCAGGGGGCGGGTTACGAGCAGTACTTC	CASSRQGAGYEQYF
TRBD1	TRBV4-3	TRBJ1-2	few	TGCGCCAGCAGCCGACAAACAGGGGACCGCTATGGCTACACCTTC	CASSRQTGDRYGYTF
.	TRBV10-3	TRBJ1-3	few	TGTGCCATCAGGATCCTAGGGCCCGGCTCTGGAAACACCATATATTTT	CAIRILGPGSGNTIYF
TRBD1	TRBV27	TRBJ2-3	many	TGTGCCAGCAGTTTATCTCCGTTAACAGGGGTCTTCACAGATACGCAGTATTTT	CASSLSPLTGVFTDTQYF
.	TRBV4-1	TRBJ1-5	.	TGCGCCAGCAGCCGATTCGCGAATCAGGATCAGCCCCAGCATTTT	CASSRFANQDQPQHF
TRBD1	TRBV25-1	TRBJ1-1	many	TGTGCCAGCAGCCGAGGGGAGGAGGGACAGGGGTACACTGAAGCTTTCTTT	CASSRGEEGQGYTEAFF
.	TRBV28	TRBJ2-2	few	TGTGCCAGCTCCTCACCACTCATTGATCAGGTCACCGGGGAGCTGTTTTTT	CASSSPLIDQVTGELFF
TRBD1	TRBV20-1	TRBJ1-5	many	TGCAGTGCTAGAGATAGGGACAGGGTTCGGGATCAGCCCCAGCATTTT	CSARDRDRVRDQPQHF
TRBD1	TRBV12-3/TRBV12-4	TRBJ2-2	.	TGTGCCAGCAGTTCCCGGACAGGGCTGAACACCGGGGAGCTGTTTTTT	CASSSRTGLNTGELFF
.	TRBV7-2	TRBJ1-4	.	TGTGCCAGCACCTCCAGGAGGACCGTTGCAACTAATGAAAAACTGTTTTTT	CASTSRRTVATNEKLFF
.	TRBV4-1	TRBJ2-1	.	TGCGCCAGCAGCTCAAAGGGCCCAGCCTACGGTGAGCAGTTCTTC	CASSSKGPAYGEQFF
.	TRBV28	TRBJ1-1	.	TGTGCCAGCGATACAGAGATGTACACTGAAGCTTTCTTT	CASDTEMYTEAFF
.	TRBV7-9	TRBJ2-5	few	TGTGCCAGCAGCTTAGCGCTTGTCAGCAGACCCCAAGAGACCCAGTACTTC	CASSLALVSRPQETQYF
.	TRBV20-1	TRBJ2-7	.	TGCAGTGCCCAGACCTTCGGCGAGCAGTACTTC	CSAQTFGEQYF
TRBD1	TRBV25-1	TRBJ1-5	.	TGTGCCAGCAGTGACCCGGGACAGCCAGAGTCCCAGCATTTT	CASSDPGQPESQHF
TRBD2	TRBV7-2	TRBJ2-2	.	TGTGCCAGCAGCCTGACTAGCGGGAGTTCGGACGGGGAGCTGTTTTTT	CASSLTSGSSDGELFF
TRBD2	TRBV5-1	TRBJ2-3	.	TGCGCCAGCAGCTTGGCCCCAGCGGGGTCTAGCACAGATACGCAGTATTTT	CASSLAPAGSSTDTQYF
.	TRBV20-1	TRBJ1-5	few	TGCAGTGCTAGTCCTTTCACCGGGACCCCAGACAATCAGCCCCAGCATTTT	CSASPFTGTPDNQPQHF
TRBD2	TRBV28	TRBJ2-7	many	TGTGCTGCGGGAGAACTCAACGAGCAGTACTTC	CAAGELNEQYF
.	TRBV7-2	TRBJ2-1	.	TGTGCCAGCAGCTACGCATCCGGGAGTCGAAGAAGTGAGCAGTTCTTC	CASSYASGSRRSEQFF